The entry below gives a single TCR beta chain sequence along with its context. What it binds is not known. This CDR3 comprises 16 residues. Looked up from germline, CDR1 is LGHNA and CDR2 is YNFKEQ. V gave up 1 base and J gave up 3 bases, with 13 bases separating them. The method was immunoSEQ multiplex PCR; TCRdb's version includes in-frame clones alone and lacks a portion of them. The sample holds roughly 120,000 clones, around 90% seen once. This specimen belongs to a study of T cell responses to AZD1222 COVID-19 vaccine. Regarding the study as a whole: The span of vaccine-associated CD4 TCRs extended across spike, with dominance at 160-218 and 743-854. Breadth and depth of Spike-specific TCRs rose after two AZD1222 doses.

Sequences were derived from peripheral blood, sampled 28 days after the second dose of the MenACWY control vaccine. The TCR sequence derives from an adult who received the MenACWY meningococcal vaccine as a control. The chain recombines TRBV4-2 with TRBJ2-1; D is possibly TRBD2 (6 bases). CDR3 sequence: CASSQAGWGDYNEQFF. CDR3 bases: TGTGCCAGCAGCCAAGCTGGATGGGGGGACTACAATGAGCAGTTCTTC.